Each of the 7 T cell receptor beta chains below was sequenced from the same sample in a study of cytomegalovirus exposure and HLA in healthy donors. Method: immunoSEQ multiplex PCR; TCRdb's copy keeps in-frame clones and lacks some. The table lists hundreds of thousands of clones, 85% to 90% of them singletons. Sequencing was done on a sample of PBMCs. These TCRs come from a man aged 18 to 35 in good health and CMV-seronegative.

CDR3 in DNA: TGCGCCAGCAGCCAACCCTTAGATCAGCCCCAGCATTTT. Protein sequence: CASSQPLDQPQHF. V gene TRBV4-1 combines with J gene TRBJ1-5; D gene uncertain. Trimming pared 2 bases from V and 5 bases from J, leaving 7 bases between. Germline CDR1 and CDR2: MGHRA and YSYEKL. This CDR3 is 13 amino acids long.

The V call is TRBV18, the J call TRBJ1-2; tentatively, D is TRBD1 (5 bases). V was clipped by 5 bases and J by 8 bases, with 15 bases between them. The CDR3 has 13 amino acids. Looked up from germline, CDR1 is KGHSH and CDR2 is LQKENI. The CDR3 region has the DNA TGTGCCAGCTCAGGGGCAGAAGATAACGGCTACACCTTC. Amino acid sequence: CASSGAEDNGYTF.

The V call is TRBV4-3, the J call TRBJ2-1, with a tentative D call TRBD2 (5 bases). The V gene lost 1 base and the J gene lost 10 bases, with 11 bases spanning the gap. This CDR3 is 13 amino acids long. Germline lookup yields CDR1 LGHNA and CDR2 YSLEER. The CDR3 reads CASSQAGSLEQFF. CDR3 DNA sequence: TGCGCCAGCAGCCAAGCGGGGTCTTTAGAGCAGTTCTTC.

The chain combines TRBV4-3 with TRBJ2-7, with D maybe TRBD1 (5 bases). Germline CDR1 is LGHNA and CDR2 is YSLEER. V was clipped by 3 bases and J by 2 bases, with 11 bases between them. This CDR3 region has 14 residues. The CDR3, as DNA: TGCGCCAGCAGCCAGGGGCGATATCCCTACGAGCAGTACTTC. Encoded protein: CASSQGRYPYEQYF.

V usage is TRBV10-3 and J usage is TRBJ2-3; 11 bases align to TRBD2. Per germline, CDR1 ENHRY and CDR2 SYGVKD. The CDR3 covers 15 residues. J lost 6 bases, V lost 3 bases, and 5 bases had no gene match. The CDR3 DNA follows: TGTGCCATCAGTGAAGGAGGGACTAGCGGCGATACGCAGTATTTT. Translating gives CAISEGGTSGDTQYF.

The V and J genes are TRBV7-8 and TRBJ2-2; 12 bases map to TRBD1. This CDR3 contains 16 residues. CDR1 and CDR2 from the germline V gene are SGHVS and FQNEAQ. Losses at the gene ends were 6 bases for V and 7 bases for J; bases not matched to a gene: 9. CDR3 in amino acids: CASRPGTGGVHGELFF. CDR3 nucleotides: TGTGCCAGCAGGCCCGGGACAGGGGGCGTACACGGGGAGCTGTTTTTT.

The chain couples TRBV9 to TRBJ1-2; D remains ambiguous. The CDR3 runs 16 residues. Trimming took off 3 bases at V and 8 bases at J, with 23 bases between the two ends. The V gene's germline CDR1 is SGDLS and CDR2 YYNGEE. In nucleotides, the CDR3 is TGTGCCAGCAGCGCCGCCGGCGGTTTGGGTATTCGGGGCTACACCTTC. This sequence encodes CASSAAGGLGIRGYTF. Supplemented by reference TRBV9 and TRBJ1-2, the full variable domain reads DSGVTQTPKHLITATGQRVTLRCSPRSGDLSVYWYQQSLDQGLQFLIQYYNGEERAKGNILERFSAQQFPDLHSELNLSSLELGDSALYFCASSAAGGLGIRGYTFGSGTRLTVV.